The next 2 T cell receptor beta chains were all read from a single sample in a study of blood T cells in healthy people across ages (dated by TCRdb to between 2014 and 2017). Library prep was done by 5' RACE. Instrument on record: Illumina HiSeq 2500. A second PCR of about 6 to 11 cycles was run with a J-beta primer mix and a sample-barcoded 5' primer. The public reads were reanalyzed by TCRdb: fastp trimming at Q25, MiXCR alignment, in-frame beta chains only. Rows with one shared CDR3 protein collapse into an entry with the most common genes and DNA. Recorded for this sample are more than 750,000 distinct CDR3 sequences; 25% to 30% of them occurred a single time. 10% to 13% of the sample comes from the top ten. The data were also submitted as part of a second study, on T cells of mothers and their children.

The sequenced sample consisted of blood. The receptors originated from a woman in her 40s in good health.

The rearrangement links TRBV29-1 to TRBJ2-7, with D possibly TRBD2 on 7 matching bases. Trimming pared 7 bases from V and 7 bases from J, leaving 17 bases between. The CDR3 is 12 residues long. The germline gives CDR1 SQVTM, CDR2 ANQGSEA. The DNA of the CDR3 is TGCAGCGCCCGGGGGGCGTATAAAGAGCAGTACTTC. Amino acids: CSARGAYKEQYF.

This clonotype showed up many times. The chain employs TRBV20-1 and TRBJ1-5; 9 bases align to TRBD1. Germline lookup yields CDR1 DFQATT and CDR2 SNEGSKA (reference sequence). V lost 5 bases and J lost 1; bases outside the gene matches: 3. The CDR3 is 14 residues long. CDR3 coding DNA: TGCAGTGCTCCGGACAGGGGAAGCAATCAGCCCCAGCATTTT. Amino acid sequence: CSAPDRGSNQPQHF.